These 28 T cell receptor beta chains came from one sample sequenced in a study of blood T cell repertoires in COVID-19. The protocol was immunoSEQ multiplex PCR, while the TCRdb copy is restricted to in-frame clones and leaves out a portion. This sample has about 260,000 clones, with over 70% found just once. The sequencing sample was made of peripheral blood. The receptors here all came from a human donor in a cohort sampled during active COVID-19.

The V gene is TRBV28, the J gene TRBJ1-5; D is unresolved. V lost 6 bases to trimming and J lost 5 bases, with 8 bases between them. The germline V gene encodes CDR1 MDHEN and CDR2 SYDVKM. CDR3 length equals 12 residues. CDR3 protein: CASRRGYQPQHF. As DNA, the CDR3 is TGTGCCAGCAGAAGAGGTTATCAGCCCCAGCATTTT.

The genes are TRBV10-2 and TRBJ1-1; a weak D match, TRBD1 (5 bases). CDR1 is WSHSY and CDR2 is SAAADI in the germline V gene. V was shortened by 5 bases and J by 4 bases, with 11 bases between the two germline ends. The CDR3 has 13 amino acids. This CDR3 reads CASSNRGGTEAFF. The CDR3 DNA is TGCGCCAGCAGTAATAGGGGCGGCACTGAAGCTTTCTTT.

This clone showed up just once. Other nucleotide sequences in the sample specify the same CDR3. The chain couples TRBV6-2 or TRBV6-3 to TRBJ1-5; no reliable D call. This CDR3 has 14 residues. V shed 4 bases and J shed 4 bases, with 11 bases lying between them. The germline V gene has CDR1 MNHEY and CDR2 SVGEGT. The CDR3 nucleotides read TGTGCCAGCAGTTTCCCGGGGTTGAATCAGCCCCAGCATTTT. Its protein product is CASSFPGLNQPQHF.

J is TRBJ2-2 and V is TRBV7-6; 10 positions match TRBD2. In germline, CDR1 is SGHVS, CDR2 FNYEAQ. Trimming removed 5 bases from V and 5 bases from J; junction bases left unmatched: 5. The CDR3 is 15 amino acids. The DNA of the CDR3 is TGTGCCAGCAGCCGGGGTAGCGGGAGGACCGGGGAGCTGTTTTTT. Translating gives CASSRGSGRTGELFF.

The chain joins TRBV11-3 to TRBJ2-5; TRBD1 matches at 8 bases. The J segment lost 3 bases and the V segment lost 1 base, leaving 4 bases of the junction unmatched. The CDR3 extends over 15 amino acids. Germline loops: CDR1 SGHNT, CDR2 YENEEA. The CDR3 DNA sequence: TGTGCCAGCAGCTTAGGGACAGGGCACAAAGAGACCCAGTACTTC. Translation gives CASSLGTGHKETQYF. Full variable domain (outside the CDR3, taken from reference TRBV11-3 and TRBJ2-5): EAGVVQSPRYKIIEKKQPVAFWCNPISGHNTLYWYLQNLGQGPELLIRYENEEAVDDSQLPKDRFSAERLKGVDSTLKIQPAELGDSAVYLCASSLGTGHKETQYFGPGTRLLVL.

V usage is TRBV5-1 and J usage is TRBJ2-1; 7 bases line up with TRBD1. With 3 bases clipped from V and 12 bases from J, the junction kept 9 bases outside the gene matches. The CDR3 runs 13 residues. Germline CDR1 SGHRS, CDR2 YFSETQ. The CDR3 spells CASSSDRALRQFF. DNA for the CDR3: TGCGCCAGCAGCTCCGACAGGGCGCTTAGGCAGTTCTTC.

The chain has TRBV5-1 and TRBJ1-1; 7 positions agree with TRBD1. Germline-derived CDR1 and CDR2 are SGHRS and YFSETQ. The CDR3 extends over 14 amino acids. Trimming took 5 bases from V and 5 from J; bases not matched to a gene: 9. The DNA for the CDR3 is TGCGCCAGCAGTCGAGGACAGGCCACTACTGAAGCTTTCTTT. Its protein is CASSRGQATTEAFF.

DNA of the CDR3: TGTGCCAGCAGCTTAGCGGGTTACACCGGGGAGCTGTTTTTT. Its translation is CASSLAGYTGELFF. The chain links TRBV11-2 to TRBJ2-2; D is unclear. Germline V gene sequence: CDR1 SGHAT, CDR2 FQNNGV. The CDR3 sequence is 14 residues long. V was trimmed by 1 base and J by 3 bases, leaving 6 bases between them.

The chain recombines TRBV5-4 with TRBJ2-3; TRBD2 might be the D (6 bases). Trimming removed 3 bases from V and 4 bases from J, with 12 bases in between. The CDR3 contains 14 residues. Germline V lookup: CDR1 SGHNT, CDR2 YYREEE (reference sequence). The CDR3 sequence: CASSWDLDADTQYF. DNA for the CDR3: TGTGCCAGCAGCTGGGACTTGGACGCAGATACGCAGTATTTT.

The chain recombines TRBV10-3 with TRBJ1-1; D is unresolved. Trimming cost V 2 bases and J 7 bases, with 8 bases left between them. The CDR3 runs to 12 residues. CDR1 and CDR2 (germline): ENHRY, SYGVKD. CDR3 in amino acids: CAISEVFSEAFF. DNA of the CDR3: TGTGCCATCAGTGAGGTTTTCAGTGAAGCTTTCTTT.

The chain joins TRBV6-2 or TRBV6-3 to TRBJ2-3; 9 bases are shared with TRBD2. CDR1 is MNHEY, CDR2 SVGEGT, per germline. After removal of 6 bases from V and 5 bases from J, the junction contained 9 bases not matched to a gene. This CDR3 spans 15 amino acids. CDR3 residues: CASSDLAGFGDTQYF. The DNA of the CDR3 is TGTGCCAGCAGCGATCTAGCGGGATTTGGAGATACGCAGTATTTT.

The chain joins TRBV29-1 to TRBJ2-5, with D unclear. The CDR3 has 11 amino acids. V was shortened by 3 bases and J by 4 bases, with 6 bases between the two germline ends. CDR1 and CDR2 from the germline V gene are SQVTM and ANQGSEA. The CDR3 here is CSVELRETQYF. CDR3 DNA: TGCAGCGTTGAGTTGAGAGAGACCCAGTACTTC.

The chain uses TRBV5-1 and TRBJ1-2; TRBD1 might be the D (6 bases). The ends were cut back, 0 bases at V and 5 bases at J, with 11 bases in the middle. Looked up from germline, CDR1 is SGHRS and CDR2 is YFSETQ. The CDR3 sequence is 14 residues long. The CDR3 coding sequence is TGCGCCAGCAGCTTGGGGTCCGACAGGTATGGCTACACCTTC. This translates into CASSLGSDRYGYTF. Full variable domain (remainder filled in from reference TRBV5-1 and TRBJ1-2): KAGVTQTPRYLIKTRGQQVTLSCSPISGHRSVSWYQQTPGQGLQFLFEYFSETQRNKGNFPGRFSGRQFSNSRSEMNVSTLELGDSALYLCASSLGSDRYGYTFGSGTRLTVV.

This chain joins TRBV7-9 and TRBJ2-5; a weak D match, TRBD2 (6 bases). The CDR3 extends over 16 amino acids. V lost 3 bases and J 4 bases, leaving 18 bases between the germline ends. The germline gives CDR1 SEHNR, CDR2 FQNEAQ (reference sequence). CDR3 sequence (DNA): TGTGCCAGCAGCTTCGGGGGTGGAGGTAGCGGAGAGACCCAGTACTTC. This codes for CASSFGGGGSGETQYF.

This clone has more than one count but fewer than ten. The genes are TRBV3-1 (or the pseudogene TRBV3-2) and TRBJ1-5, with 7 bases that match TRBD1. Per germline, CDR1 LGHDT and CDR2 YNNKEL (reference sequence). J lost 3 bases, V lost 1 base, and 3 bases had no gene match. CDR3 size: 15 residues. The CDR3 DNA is TGTGCCAGCAGCCAAGGGGGGACAGTCAATCAGCCCCAGCATTTT. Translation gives CASSQGGTVNQPQHF.

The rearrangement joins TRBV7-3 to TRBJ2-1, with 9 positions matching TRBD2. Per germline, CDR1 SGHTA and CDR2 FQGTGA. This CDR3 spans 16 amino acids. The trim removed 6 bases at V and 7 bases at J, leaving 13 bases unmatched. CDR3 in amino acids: CASRQISGRSRNEQFF. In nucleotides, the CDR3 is TGTGCCAGCAGGCAAATCAGCGGGAGGTCGAGGAATGAGCAGTTCTTC.

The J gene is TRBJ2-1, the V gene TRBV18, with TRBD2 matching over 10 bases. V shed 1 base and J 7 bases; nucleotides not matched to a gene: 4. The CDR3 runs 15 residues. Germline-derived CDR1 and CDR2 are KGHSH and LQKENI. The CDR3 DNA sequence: TGTGCCAGCTCACCACTACCGACTAGCGGGAATGAGCAGTTCTTC. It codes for CASSPLPTSGNEQFF.

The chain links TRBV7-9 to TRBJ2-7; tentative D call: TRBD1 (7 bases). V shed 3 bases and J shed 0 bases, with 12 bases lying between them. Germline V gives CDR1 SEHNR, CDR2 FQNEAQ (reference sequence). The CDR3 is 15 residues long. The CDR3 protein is CASSLQGGSSYEQYF. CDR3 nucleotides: TGTGCCAGCAGCTTGCAGGGGGGTAGCTCCTACGAGCAGTACTTC.

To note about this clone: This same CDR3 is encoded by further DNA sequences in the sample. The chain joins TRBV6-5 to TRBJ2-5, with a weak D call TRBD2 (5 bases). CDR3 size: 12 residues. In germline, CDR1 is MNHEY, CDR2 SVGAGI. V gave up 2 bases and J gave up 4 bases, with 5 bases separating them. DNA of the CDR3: TGTGCCAGCAGTTACGCGGGAGAGACCCAGTACTTC. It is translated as CASSYAGETQYF.

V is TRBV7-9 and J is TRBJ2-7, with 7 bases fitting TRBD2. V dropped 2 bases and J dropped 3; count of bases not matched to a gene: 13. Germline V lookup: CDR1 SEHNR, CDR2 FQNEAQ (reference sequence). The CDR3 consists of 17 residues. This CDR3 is CASSLNAIAGGFYEQYF. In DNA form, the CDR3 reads TGTGCCAGCAGCTTAAACGCAATAGCGGGTGGATTCTACGAGCAGTACTTC.

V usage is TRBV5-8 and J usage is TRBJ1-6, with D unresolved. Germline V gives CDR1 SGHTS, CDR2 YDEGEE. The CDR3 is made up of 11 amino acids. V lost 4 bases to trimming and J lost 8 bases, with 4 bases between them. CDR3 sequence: CASSAHSPLHF. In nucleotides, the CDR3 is TGTGCCAGCAGCGCGCATTCACCCCTCCACTTT. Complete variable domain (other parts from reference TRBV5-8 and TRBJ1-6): EAGVTQSPTHLIKTRGQQATLRCSPISGHTSVYWYQQALGLGLQFLLWYDEGEERNRGNFPPRFSGRQFPNYSSELNVNALELEDSALYLCASSAHSPLHFGNGTRLTVT.

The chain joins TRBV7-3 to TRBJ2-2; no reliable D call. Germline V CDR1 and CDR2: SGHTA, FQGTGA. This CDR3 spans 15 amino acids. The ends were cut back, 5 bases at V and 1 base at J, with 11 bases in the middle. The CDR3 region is CASSPMSGNTGELFF. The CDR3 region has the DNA TGTGCCAGCAGCCCTATGTCAGGGAACACCGGGGAGCTGTTTTTT.

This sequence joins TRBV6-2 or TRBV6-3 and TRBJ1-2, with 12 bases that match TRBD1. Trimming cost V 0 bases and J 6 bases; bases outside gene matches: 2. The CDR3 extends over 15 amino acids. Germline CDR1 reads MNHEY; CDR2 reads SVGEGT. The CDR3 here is CASSYSWDRGHGYTF. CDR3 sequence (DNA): TGTGCCAGCAGTTACTCGTGGGACAGGGGGCATGGCTACACCTTC.

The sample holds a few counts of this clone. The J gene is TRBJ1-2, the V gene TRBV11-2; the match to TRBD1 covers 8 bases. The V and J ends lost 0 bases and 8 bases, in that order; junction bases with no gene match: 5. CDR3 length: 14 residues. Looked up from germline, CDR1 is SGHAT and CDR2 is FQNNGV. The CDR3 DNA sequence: TGTGCCAGCAGCTTAGAGGGCAGGGGGCAAGGCTACACCTTC. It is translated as CASSLEGRGQGYTF.

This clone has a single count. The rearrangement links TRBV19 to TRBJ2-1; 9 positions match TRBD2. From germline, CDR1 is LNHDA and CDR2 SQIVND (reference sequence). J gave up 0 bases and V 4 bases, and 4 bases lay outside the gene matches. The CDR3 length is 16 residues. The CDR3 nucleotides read TGTGCCAGTAGTAGGACTAGCGCGAGCTCCTACAATGAGCAGTTCTTC. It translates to CASSRTSASSYNEQFF.

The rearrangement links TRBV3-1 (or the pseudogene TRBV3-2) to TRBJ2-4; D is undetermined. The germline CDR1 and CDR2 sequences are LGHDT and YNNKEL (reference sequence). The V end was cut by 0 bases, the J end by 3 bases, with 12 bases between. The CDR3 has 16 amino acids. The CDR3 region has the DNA TGTGCCAGCAGCCAAGACCCCCTTGCGGACAAAAACATTCAGTACTTC. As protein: CASSQDPLADKNIQYF.

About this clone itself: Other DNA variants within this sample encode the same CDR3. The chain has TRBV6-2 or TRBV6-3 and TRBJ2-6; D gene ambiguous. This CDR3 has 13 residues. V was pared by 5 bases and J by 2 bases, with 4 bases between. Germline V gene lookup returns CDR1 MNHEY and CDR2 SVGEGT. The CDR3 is CASSPAGANVLTF. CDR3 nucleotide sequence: TGTGCCAGCAGTCCAGCTGGGGCCAACGTCCTGACTTTC.

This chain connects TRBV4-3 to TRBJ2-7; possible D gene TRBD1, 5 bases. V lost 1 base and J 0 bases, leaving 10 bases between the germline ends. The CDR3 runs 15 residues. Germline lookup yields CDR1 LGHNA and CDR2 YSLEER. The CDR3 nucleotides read TGCGCCAGCAGCCAAGTTAGGGGCAGCTCCTACGAGCAGTACTTC. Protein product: CASSQVRGSSYEQYF.